A single sample gave rise to the 8 T cell receptor beta chains below, sequenced in a study of blood T cell repertoires in COVID-19. The data were produced by immunoSEQ multiplex PCR, yet TCRdb's version contains in-frame clones alone and is incomplete. Seen here are fewer than 25,000 clones, roughly 84% observed once, and the top ten hold roughly 10%. The sample was peripheral blood. The receptors originated from a human donor in a cohort sampled during active COVID-19. The donor label of this sample is uncertain.

The CDR3 DNA is TGCAGCGTTGAATGGCCCGGACAGTTCGTGACTGAAGCTTTCTTT. This sequence encodes CSVEWPGQFVTEAFF. The rearrangement links TRBV29-1 to TRBJ1-1; D possibly corresponds to TRBD1 (6 bases). Trimming left V 2 bases short and J 5 bases short, with 18 bases between. Germline CDR1 reads SQVTM; CDR2 reads ANQGSEA. This CDR3 contains 15 residues.

The chain has TRBV28 and TRBJ2-7; 8 nucleotides match TRBD2. The V and J ends lost 3 bases and 5 bases, in that order; junction bases with no gene match: 6. The CDR3 runs to 14 residues. The germline V gene has CDR1 MDHEN and CDR2 SYDVKM. CDR3 sequence reads: CASSFTGGRNEQYF. CDR3 in DNA: TGTGCCAGCAGTTTTACGGGAGGGAGGAACGAGCAGTACTTC.

This chain's CDR3 is CASSEDLAGGRGATETQYF. The CDR3 coding sequence is TGTGCCAGCAGTGAAGACCTAGCGGGAGGGAGAGGAGCGACAGAGACCCAGTACTTC. The genes are TRBV2 and TRBJ2-5; TRBD2 matches at 12 bases. Germline CDR1 and CDR2: SNHLY and FYNNEI. After removal of 1 base from V and 4 bases from J, the junction contained 13 bases not matched to a gene. This CDR3 has 19 residues.

The J gene is TRBJ1-2, the V gene TRBV2, with D uncertain. Per germline, CDR1 SNHLY and CDR2 FYNNEI. V was shortened by 8 bases and J by 3 bases, with 16 bases between the two germline ends. The CDR3 length is 14 residues. In DNA form, the CDR3 reads TGTGCCAGCCAACGCCTCCTTCAGGACTATGGCTACACCTTC. As protein: CASQRLLQDYGYTF.

The V gene is TRBV5-1, the J gene TRBJ2-1; TRBD2 matches at 11 bases. Germline V gene sequence: CDR1 SGHRS, CDR2 YFSETQ. Germline trimming cut 1 base from V and 5 bases from J; bases unmatched to any gene: 11. CDR3 length: 18 residues. The CDR3 coding sequence is TGCGCCAGCAGCTTGTTAGCGGGAGGGGGATGGGGGAACAATGAGCAGTTCTTC. This codes for CASSLLAGGGWGNNEQFF. Combining the CDR3 with reference TRBV5-1 and TRBJ2-1 gives the whole variable domain KAGVTQTPRYLIKTRGQQVTLSCSPISGHRSVSWYQQTPGQGLQFLFEYFSETQRNKGNFPGRFSGRQFSNSRSEMNVSTLELGDSALYLCASSLLAGGGWGNNEQFFGPGTRLTVL.

The chain couples TRBV29-1 to TRBJ1-1; D gene ambiguous. This CDR3 is built from 12 residues. With 7 bases removed from V and 0 bases from J, the gap between germline ends came to 9 bases. Germline V CDR1 and CDR2: SQVTM, ANQGSEA. As DNA, the CDR3 is TGCAGCGCCTCTATCTTGAACACTGAAGCTTTCTTT. Amino acid sequence: CSASILNTEAFF.

CDR3 bases: TGTGCCAGCAGCTTGGGAGGGCAGGCTGGAAACACCATATATTTT. Translated, it gives CASSLGGQAGNTIYF. The chain employs TRBV5-4 and TRBJ1-3; no firm D call. This CDR3 spans 15 amino acids. The V gene lost 0 bases and the J gene lost 2 bases, with 9 bases spanning the gap. Per germline, CDR1 SGHNT and CDR2 YYREEE (reference sequence). Supplemented by reference TRBV5-4 and TRBJ1-3, the full variable domain reads ETGVTQSPTHLIKTRGQQVTLRCSSQSGHNTVSWYQQALGQGPQFIFQYYREEENGRGNFPPRFSGLQFPNYSSELNVNALELDDSALYLCASSLGGQAGNTIYFGEGSWLTVV.

The chain has TRBV5-5 and TRBJ1-2; unclear D gene. The CDR3 has 13 amino acids. The V gene's germline CDR1 is SGHKS and CDR2 YYEKEE (reference sequence). Between the trimmed V and J ends, which lost 6 bases and 7 bases, there was a span of 16 bases. DNA of the CDR3: TGTGCCAGCACTGAGCTATGGGCGGGTGGCTACACCTTC. Translation: CASTELWAGGYTF.